These T cell receptor beta chains were read from a single sample in a study of T cells in Graves' hyperthyroidism and ophthalmopathy. One entry per CDR3 protein results from TCRdb running MiXCR on the multiplex PCR reads. The data hold approximately 400,000 distinct CDR3 sequences, with about a fifth observed a single time. Sequencing was performed on blood. Source of these receptors: a man younger than 30 with Graves' ophthalmopathy. Each CDR3 is given with its conserved first and last residue. A D gene is named only where the DNA matches it firmly. Clone size is given for some rows only: seen once, a few or many times, or a class if the clone is expanded.

cdr3_nt	cdr3_aa	clone_size	v_call	j_call	d_call
TGTGCCAGCAGTACCCGGGAGGGAGGGAATTCACCCCTCCACTTT	CASSTREGGNSPLHF	many	TRBV2	TRBJ1-6	NA
TGCGCCAGCAGCGCGCATAGCGGGGGCCCTAAAGAGACCCAGTACTTC	CASSAHSGGPKETQYF	few	TRBV5-1	TRBJ2-5	TRBD2
TGTGCCAGCAGCCTTGAGGGAGACTATGGCTACACCTTC	CASSLEGDYGYTF	many	TRBV3-1	TRBJ1-2	NA
TGTGCCAGCAGCTCCCCGGGGTCTAGCACAGATACGCAGTATTTT	CASSSPGSSTDTQYF	many	TRBV2	TRBJ2-3	NA
TGTGCCAGCAGTTTAGTATCCGGGACAGGGCTGAAGAACGAGCAGTACTTC	CASSLVSGTGLKNEQYF	many	TRBV12-3/TRBV12-4	TRBJ2-7	TRBD1
TGTGCCAGCAGCCTACAGGGCATAGGGGAGCAGTTCTTC	CASSLQGIGEQFF	NA	TRBV7-2	TRBJ2-1	NA
TGTGCCAGCAGACACAGGGCCCCCTACGAGCAGTACTTC	CASRHRAPYEQYF	many	TRBV5-5	TRBJ2-7	NA
TGTGCCAGCAGCTTAGTACACCCAAGCACAGATACGCAGTATTTT	CASSLVHPSTDTQYF	many	TRBV7-9	TRBJ2-3	NA
TGTGCCAGCAGCTTTGGACAGGGGGCTTGGAGCTCCTATAATTCACCCCTCCACTTT	CASSFGQGAWSSYNSPLHF	NA	TRBV7-8	TRBJ1-6	TRBD1
TGTGCCAGCAGCCTGACTAGCGGGGGCCGGGGGGAGACCCAGTACTTC	CASSLTSGGRGETQYF	NA	TRBV7-2	TRBJ2-5	TRBD2
TGTGCCACCCGGCCCGGGGGGTACAATGAGCAGTTCTTC	CATRPGGYNEQFF	many	TRBV2	TRBJ2-1	TRBD2
TGTGCCAGCAGAACAGGGATCCTTAGCACAGATACGCAGTATTTT	CASRTGILSTDTQYF	NA	TRBV27	TRBJ2-3	NA
TGTGCCAGCAGCTTAACGTTAGACAGGGTATATCCCTACGAGCAGTACTTC	CASSLTLDRVYPYEQYF	NA	TRBV7-3	TRBJ2-7	TRBD1
TGTGCCAGCAGCCAAGCTCTCCAGGCTGGCGGCTACACCTTC	CASSQALQAGGYTF	NA	TRBV3-1	TRBJ1-2	NA
TGTGCCAGTAGTGGACAGGGGTTCGGAGAAAAACTGTTTTTT	CASSGQGFGEKLFF	NA	TRBV19	TRBJ1-4	TRBD1
TGTGCCACCACCCCCAAGGGCCTGGGAGGGGGCTGGCTAGATCAGCCCCAGCATTTT	CATTPKGLGGGWLDQPQHF	few	TRBV24-1	TRBJ1-5	TRBD1
TGTGCCAGCTCACCCCTCTCCCTAGATACGCAGTATTTT	CASSPLSLDTQYF	many	TRBV18	TRBJ2-3	NA
TGTGCCACCTCAGACCAGACTAGCACAGATACGCAGTATTTT	CATSDQTSTDTQYF	few	TRBV27	TRBJ2-3	NA
TGCGCCAGCAGGCCCCAGGGGTCGCGACTATTACGCGACACTGAAGCTTTCTTT	CASRPQGSRLLRDTEAFF	many	TRBV5-1	TRBJ1-1	NA
TGTGCCAGCAGCCTGGGGACAGACAATGGCTACACCTTC	CASSLGTDNGYTF	NA	TRBV7-9	TRBJ1-2	TRBD1
TGCAGTGCAGGTTCGGGACTATCACCTTACGAGCAGTACTTC	CSAGSGLSPYEQYF	few	TRBV20-1	TRBJ2-7	TRBD2
TGTGCCAGCAGGCCTACAGGGATCTCCTACAATGAGCAGTTCTTC	CASRPTGISYNEQFF	many	TRBV28	TRBJ2-1	NA
TGTGCCAGCCAACACCAGGGTTGGACCGGGGAGCTGTTTTTT	CASQHQGWTGELFF	many	TRBV28	TRBJ2-2	NA
TGTGCCAGCAGCCAGGGACTAGCGTACGTCCAAGAGACCCAGTACTTC	CASSQGLAYVQETQYF	once	TRBV13	TRBJ2-5	TRBD2
TGCAGTGCTAGACATAGCGGGGGGCGGGGTGAGCAGTTCTTC	CSARHSGGRGEQFF	NA	TRBV20-1	TRBJ2-1	TRBD2
TGCGCCAGCAGCTGGACTAGCGGGAGGTCATCCTACGAGCAGTACTTC	CASSWTSGRSSYEQYF	NA	TRBV5-1	TRBJ2-7	TRBD2
TGTGCCAGCAGTGAAGACAGGGGCCTTAGCTCCTACGAGCAGTACTTC	CASSEDRGLSSYEQYF	NA	TRBV6-1	TRBJ2-7	TRBD1
TGTGCCAGCAGTTTCCACCGGGACAGGTTTTGGCAGCCCCAGCATTTT	CASSFHRDRFWQPQHF	many	TRBV6-2/TRBV6-3	TRBJ1-5	TRBD1
TGCAGTGCCCTCAAGGGGGCTTGGGAGCAGTACTTC	CSALKGAWEQYF	many	TRBV20-1	TRBJ2-7	TRBD1
TGTGCCAGTACCCCGTCTGGGGGAAGCATCTATGAGCAGTTCTTC	CASTPSGGSIYEQFF	once	TRBV19	TRBJ2-1	NA
TGCGCCAGCAACCTACAGGGAATGAGCACAGATACGCAGTATTTT	CASNLQGMSTDTQYF	NA	TRBV5-1	TRBJ2-3	NA
TGTGCCAGCAGTGAAGCGGGGTCCAAACTGTTTTTT	CASSEAGSKLFF	many	TRBV2	TRBJ1-4	NA
TGTGCCAGCAGCTTAGTCAGGGAGACCACCGGGGAGCTGTTTTTT	CASSLVRETTGELFF	NA	TRBV7-2	TRBJ2-2	NA
TGTGCCAGCAGCGTAGCGGCAGCCCTAAACTATGGCTACACCTTC	CASSVAAALNYGYTF	NA	TRBV9	TRBJ1-2	NA
TGCGCCAGCCTTTTCGAGACCCAGTACTTC	CASLFETQYF	NA	TRBV5-1	TRBJ2-5	NA